One and the same sample provided the 15 T cell receptor beta chains below, sequenced in a study of T cell responses to AZD1222 COVID-19 vaccine. Here immunoSEQ multiplex PCR was the method, and the copy in TCRdb shows in-frame clones only, minus some. Of tens of thousands of clones detected, roughly 89% appear once; the ten largest clones hold around 9.3%. The material sequenced was peripheral blood, taken 28 days after the second AZD1222 dose. The receptors were sampled from an adult who received the AZD1222 COVID-19 vaccine.

This CDR3 reads CASSRWGVGQPQHF. The CDR3 nucleotides read TGCGCCAGCAGTCGTTGGGGGGTTGGACAGCCCCAGCATTTT. The chain recombines TRBV5-1 with TRBJ1-5; maybe TRBD1 (5 bases). Germline V gene lookup returns CDR1 SGHRS and CDR2 YFSETQ. This CDR3 has 14 residues. The germline V and J ends were trimmed by 5 bases and 7 bases, with 16 bases remaining between them.

The chain uses TRBV2 and TRBJ2-7; tentatively, D is TRBD1 (6 bases). Germline V gene sequence: CDR1 SNHLY, CDR2 FYNNEI. CDR3 length: 14 residues. Trimming stripped 1 base from V and 1 base from J, with 8 bases between. The CDR3: CASSEGQGSYEQYF. CDR3 sequence (DNA): TGTGCCAGCAGTGAAGGTCAGGGGTCCTACGAGCAGTACTTC.

J is TRBJ1-2 and V is TRBV6-2 or TRBV6-3; no firm D call. Trimming took off 0 bases at V and 8 bases at J, with 10 bases between the two ends. Germline lookup yields CDR1 MNHEY and CDR2 SVGEGT. The CDR3 has 13 residues. CDR3 nucleotide sequence: TGTGCCAGCAGTTACTCCGTCATGAGGGGCTACACCTTC. As protein: CASSYSVMRGYTF.

The chain uses TRBV7-2 and TRBJ1-6; D gene unclear. The germline V and J ends were trimmed by 5 bases and 10 bases, with 15 bases remaining between them. CDR3 length: 14 amino acids. Germline V lookup: CDR1 SGHTA, CDR2 FQGNSA. CDR3 sequence: CASSPVPTTSPLHF. The DNA of the CDR3 is TGTGCCAGCAGCCCCGTCCCTACTACGTCACCCCTCCACTTT.

On this clone: Other DNA sequences within the sample encode an identical CDR3. This chain joins TRBV9 and TRBJ2-5; the D gene could be TRBD1 or TRBD2 (5 bases each). The germline gives CDR1 SGDLS, CDR2 YYNGEE. V was cut by 0 bases and J by 5 bases, with 5 bases left in between. The CDR3 covers 12 residues. The CDR3 nucleotides read TGTGCCAGCAGCGTAGGGGGGGAGACCCAGTACTTC. It is translated as CASSVGGETQYF.

The rearrangement joins TRBV6-5 to TRBJ1-2; a weak D match, TRBD1 (6 bases). Germline loops: CDR1 MNHEY, CDR2 SVGAGI. The CDR3 runs 15 residues. Trimming shortened V by 6 bases and J by 1 base, and 15 bases separated the two germline ends. As DNA, the CDR3 is TGTGCCAGCAGCCTACAGGGTTGGCGTAACTATGGCTACACCTTC. This translates into CASSLQGWRNYGYTF.

The chain has TRBV19 and TRBJ1-5; D remains unclear. The CDR3 contains 15 residues. CDR1 and CDR2 (germline): LNHDA, SQIVND (reference sequence). V gave up 2 bases and J gave up 0 bases, with 8 bases separating them. The chain's CDR3 is CASSISRVSNQPQHF. The DNA of the CDR3 is TGTGCCAGTAGTATAAGCCGGGTTAGCAATCAGCCCCAGCATTTT.

The chain recombines TRBV11-3 with TRBJ1-1, with D perhaps matching TRBD1 (5 bases). Trimming took 1 base from V and 1 from J, leaving 7 bases between them. This CDR3 region has 14 residues. Germline loops: CDR1 SGHNT, CDR2 YENEEA. The DNA for the CDR3 is TGTGCCAGCAGCTTAGGACAGTGGAACACTGAAGCTTTCTTT. It is translated as CASSLGQWNTEAFF.

This CDR3 is CASSIRGPTYEQYF. In DNA, the CDR3 is TGTGCCAGTAGTATCCGGGGACCTACCTACGAGCAGTACTTC. J is TRBJ2-7 and V is TRBV19, with D perhaps TRBD1 or TRBD2 (5 bases each). Germline V CDR1 and CDR2: LNHDA, SQIVND (reference sequence). The CDR3 is made up of 14 amino acids. The germline V and J ends were trimmed by 3 bases and 2 bases, with 11 bases remaining between them.

DNA for the CDR3: TGCAGTGCTAGTCCTACATCCCCAGCTTTCTTT. It codes for CSASPTSPAFF. This rearrangement joins TRBV20-1 to TRBJ1-1; no clear D gene. CDR1 is DFQATT, CDR2 SNEGSKA, per germline (reference sequence). The V end was cut by 3 bases, the J end by 10 bases, with 12 bases between. The CDR3 has 11 residues.

The rearrangement links TRBV19 to TRBJ2-7, with D unclear. CDR1 LNHDA and CDR2 SQIVND come from the germline V gene (reference sequence). The CDR3 length is 12 residues. Trimming left V 5 bases short and J 0 bases short, with 5 bases between. CDR3 in amino acids: CASSSSSYEQYF. DNA of the CDR3: TGTGCCAGTAGTTCAAGCTCCTACGAGCAGTACTTC.

This chain uses TRBV18 with TRBJ2-5, with D possibly TRBD1 on 5 matching bases. This CDR3 region has 14 residues. Germline CDR1 is KGHSH and CDR2 is LQKENI. Trimming took off 1 base at V and 1 base at J, with 7 bases between the two ends. CDR3: CASSPRDSQETQYF. CDR3 sequence (DNA): TGTGCCAGCTCACCACGAGACAGCCAAGAGACCCAGTACTTC.

This clone was recorded once. V is TRBV5-8 and J is TRBJ2-3; possibly TRBD1 for D (6 bases). V shed 4 bases and J shed 6 bases, with 15 bases lying between them. There are 14 residues in the CDR3. Germline V CDR1 and CDR2: SGHTS, YDEGEE. In DNA, the CDR3 is TGTGCCAGCAGCCGTGTGGGGGCAGGGGATACGCAGTATTTT. Translated: CASSRVGAGDTQYF.

The chain combines TRBV14 with TRBJ1-3; TRBD1 is a possible D gene (5 bases). CDR1 and CDR2 (germline): SGHDN, FVKESK. Trimming removed 5 bases from V and 4 bases from J, with 12 bases in between. The length of the CDR3 is 14 residues. CDR3 in DNA: TGTGCCAGCAGCGACTTGGGGGTCGGAAACACCATATATTTT. Protein: CASSDLGVGNTIYF.

The rearrangement links TRBV9 to TRBJ1-5, with D tentatively TRBD1 (5 bases). The germline V gene has CDR1 SGDLS and CDR2 YYNGEE. V lost 4 bases and J 11 bases, leaving 16 bases between the germline ends. The CDR3 is made up of 13 amino acids. The CDR3 region has the DNA TGTGCCAGCAGCCCCTCGACGGGGGGGACCCAGCATTTT. Protein sequence: CASSPSTGGTQHF.